This T cell receptor beta chain was observed in a study of T-cell memory formation after mild COVID-19. General study results and limits: Nothing confirmed that second-wave clones peaking on day 37 were specific for SARS-CoV-2. Several responding clones turned up in pre-infection memory, indicating that cross-reactive memory may have taken part. Contracting CD4+ clones lay largely in CM and EM, with CD8+ ones residing in EMRA.

CDR3 length equals 15 residues. Germline V gene data show CDR1 as LGHNA and CDR2 as YNFKEQ. V was cut by 0 bases and J by 4 bases, with 12 bases left in between. Employing constant-segment primers, 5'RACE generated TCR alpha and TCR beta cDNA libraries bearing sample barcodes and UMIs. TCRdb fed the 5' RACE reads into MiXCR, producing one record per CDR3 protein. Here the sample spans just over 300,000 distinct CDR3 sequences, roughly 21% being singletons. This clonotype was seen only a few times. Antigen specificity is unknown. The V gene is TRBV4-2, the J gene TRBJ1-2; the D gene is possibly TRBD1 (6 bases). The clonotype comes from a man younger than 35 who had mild COVID-19 (a few samples of this study predate the infection). Cell type and time point are not known. Sequenced material: PBMCs or a T cell subset sorted from them (not recorded which). In DNA form, the CDR3 reads TGTGCCAGCAGCCAAGAGGAGACAGGAGTCTATGGCTACACCTTC. It specifies CASSQEETGVYGYTF.